This TCR beta chain was found in a study of T cell responses to AZD1222 COVID-19 vaccine. For this clone: What it binds is unknown.

Clones were sequenced by immunoSEQ multiplex PCR, and TCRdb holds only the in-frame ones, with some missing. The data contain around 96,000 clones, about 88% of them singletons. Findings of the study overall: The sample set comprised mostly white British donors with more females, and clonal diversity was possibly underestimated.

The germline gives CDR1 SNHLY, CDR2 FYNNEI. V was pared by 7 bases and J by 2 bases, with 18 bases between. CDR3 length: 16 amino acids. The sample consisted of peripheral blood, taken on day 0 of AZD1222 vaccination. The receptor's source is an adult in good health. This rearrangement joins TRBV2 to TRBJ2-1, with a weak D call TRBD2 (7 bases). CDR3 protein: CASTRAGRGAYNEQFF. CDR3 sequence (DNA): TGTGCCAGCACAAGAGCGGGGAGGGGGGCCTACAATGAGCAGTTCTTC.